This TCR beta chain was identified during a study of T-cell reconstitution after alpha-beta-depleted transplantation in children. Whole-study findings and limits: High day-60 TCRbeta diversity in some patients came from surviving recipient T cells and thymic progenitors. Several hundred graft clones that had expanded were reportedly the source of alpha-beta T cells about two months after transplant. From newly produced T cells came most of the T-cell counts and diversity one year after transplant.

V was trimmed by 0 bases and J by 5 bases, leaving 14 bases between them. Germline CDR1 DFQATT, CDR2 SNEGSKA (reference sequence). This CDR3 has 15 residues. Construction of the TCRbeta library involved unique molecular identifiers. TCRdb used MiXCR to reprocess the PCR reads, holding one entry per CDR3 protein. Counted here are roughly 200,000 distinct CDR3 sequences, under 8.5% occurring once; the ten biggest clones make up less than 7%. This clonotype was recorded a few times. Its matching antigen is unknown. The specimen was PBMCs, collected before TCRalphabeta/CD19-depleted stem cell transplant. This TCR was recovered from a boy between 2 and 10 years old with acute lymphoblastic leukemia, due to receive a stem cell transplant. The chain employs TRBV20-1 and TRBJ1-5, with D possibly being TRBD1 (6 bases). The CDR3 sequence is CSARDRWRGHQPQHF. CDR3 coding DNA: TGCAGTGCTAGAGATCGTTGGCGGGGGCATCAGCCCCAGCATTTT.